What follows describes a single TCR beta chain. Its antigen is as yet unknown. The read comes to an end 3 residues before the CDR3 does, leaving the germline J gene to fill in the end. The V gene end was trimmed by 0 bases and the J gene end by 4 bases; junction bases not matched to a gene: 8. Germline V gives CDR1 DFQATT, CDR2 SNEGSKA (reference sequence). The CDR3 spans 16 residues. Profiled with immunoSEQ multiplex PCR; TCRdb holds only in-frame clones, not every one. The table lists about 35,000 clones. Dot-blot hybridization genotyped cervical HPV amplified with MY09/MY11 PCR. The sample comes from a study of T cells in women clearing cervical HPV infection. Across the whole study: Controls' single incident HPV16 infection cleared within 12 months without precancer. With HLA typing for only a few women, HLA confounding remains possible.

Study-level results: TRBV6-7 abundance was lower in cases than controls (0.11% versus 0.16%).

The clonotype comes from a woman aged 18-70 years with a cervical HPV16 infection that either progressed to CIN3+ or cleared (not recorded which). The sample was blood buffy coat. The chain combines TRBV20-1 with TRBJ1-2; 10 nucleotides agree with TRBD1. The sequenced part of the CDR3 DNA is TGCAGTGCTAGAGATCGACAGGGGGCGAGGGGCTATGGC. This encodes CSARDRQGARGYG. The complete CDR3 sequence is CSARDRQGARGYGYTF.